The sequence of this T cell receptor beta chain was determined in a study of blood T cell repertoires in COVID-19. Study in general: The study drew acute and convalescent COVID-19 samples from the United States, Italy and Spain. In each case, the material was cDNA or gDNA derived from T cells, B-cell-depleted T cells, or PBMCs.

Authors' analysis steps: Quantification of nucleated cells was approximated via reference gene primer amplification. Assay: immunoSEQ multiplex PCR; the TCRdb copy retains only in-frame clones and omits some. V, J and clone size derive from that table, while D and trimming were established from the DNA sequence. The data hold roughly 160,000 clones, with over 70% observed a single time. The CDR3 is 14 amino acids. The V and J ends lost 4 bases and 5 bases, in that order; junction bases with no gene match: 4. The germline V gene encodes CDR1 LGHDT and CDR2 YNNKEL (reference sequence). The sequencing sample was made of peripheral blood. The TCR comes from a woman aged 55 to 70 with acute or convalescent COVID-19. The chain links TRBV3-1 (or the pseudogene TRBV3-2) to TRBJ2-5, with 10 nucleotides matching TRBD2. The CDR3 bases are TGTGCCAGCAGCCTGAAAGCGGGGGGGGAGACCCAGTACTTC. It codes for CASSLKAGGETQYF.